What follows are 27 T cell receptor beta chains derived from one specimen sequenced in a study of T-cell reconstitution after alpha-beta-depleted transplantation in children. Antigen specificity for these receptors is unknown. Overall study results and limits: Once a year had passed after transplant, T-cell counts and diversity came mostly from newly produced T cells.

Preparation of the TCRbeta library was carried out with unique molecular identifiers. TCRdb re-called the PCR reads through MiXCR, storing one row per CDR3 protein. The table records fewer than 350,000 distinct CDR3 sequences, over 7.5% of them present only once. The sample was peripheral blood, taken 360 days after TCRalphabeta/CD19-depleted stem cell transplant. These receptors all stem from a female patient under 10 years old who had a stem cell transplant for Fanconi anemia, so the T cells may come from the graft donor.

This clonotype was recorded many times. J is TRBJ2-1 and V is TRBV12-3 or TRBV12-4; D remains unclear. Between the trimmed V and J ends, which lost 5 bases and 5 bases, there was a span of 10 bases. This CDR3 has 13 residues. As DNA, the CDR3 is TGTGCCAGCAGTGGGTTGGAGCACAATGAGCAGTTCTTC. This gives the protein CASSGLEHNEQFF.

This clonotype has ten or more counts. V is TRBV12-3 or TRBV12-4 and J is TRBJ1-2; a possible D gene is TRBD1 (6 bases). There are 14 residues in the CDR3. V dropped 3 bases and J dropped 4 bases, with 12 bases sitting between them. The CDR3 DNA sequence: TGTGCCAGCAGTTTTAGGGGGTCGGGCTATGGCTACACCTTC. Its translation is CASSFRGSGYGYTF.

The J gene is TRBJ1-1, the V gene TRBV18; weak D call: TRBD1 (6 bases). Trimming removed 7 bases from V and 1 base from J, with 13 bases in between. CDR3 length: 14 residues. Germline lookup yields CDR1 KGHSH and CDR2 LQKENI. The CDR3 spells CASFPGHTNTEAFF. Written as DNA, the CDR3 is TGTGCCAGCTTCCCGGGACATACGAACACTGAAGCTTTCTTT.

The chain joins TRBV20-1 to TRBJ2-1; tentatively, D is TRBD2 (6 bases). CDR1 and CDR2 (germline): DFQATT, SNEGSKA (reference sequence). The CDR3 runs to 15 residues. V was shortened by 6 bases and J by 10 bases, with 25 bases between the two germline ends. CDR3 sequence reads: CSAPRELAGSREQFF. In nucleotides, the CDR3 is TGCAGTGCCCCTAGGGAACTAGCAGGTAGCAGAGAGCAGTTCTTC.

The CDR3 DNA reads TGTGCCAGCAGTCAGTACTGGGACATCCCCGGGACAGGGATCGCGGGCTACACCTTC. Amino acid sequence: CASSQYWDIPGTGIAGYTF. V usage is TRBV6-1 and J usage is TRBJ1-2; TRBD1 matches at 9 bases. Trimming removed 5 bases from V and 8 bases from J; junction bases left unmatched: 24. Germline CDR1 is MNHNS and CDR2 is SASEGT. This CDR3 region has 19 residues.

This clonotype was observed at least ten times. V gene TRBV7-3 combines with J gene TRBJ2-3; 9 nucleotides align to TRBD2. The CDR3 covers 19 residues. Germline V gene data show CDR1 as SGHTA and CDR2 as FQGTGA. Losses at the gene ends were 5 bases for V and 0 bases for J; bases not matched to a gene: 15. The CDR3 DNA is TGTGCCAGCAGCCCTTATTCTATACCGCTAGCGGGGAGCACAGATACGCAGTATTTT. Encoded protein: CASSPYSIPLAGSTDTQYF. Together with reference TRBV7-3 and TRBJ2-3, the CDR3 gives the full variable domain: GAGVSQTPSNKVTEKGKYVELRCDPISGHTALYWYRQSLGQGPEFLIYFQGTGAADDSGLPNDRFFAVRPEGSVSTLKIQRTERGDSAVYLCASSPYSIPLAGSTDTQYFGPGTRLTVL.

This clonotype appeared a few times. The genes are TRBV28 and TRBJ1-6; D is possibly TRBD1 (5 bases). Trimming shortened V by 3 bases and J by 7 bases, and 13 bases separated the two germline ends. This CDR3 spans 15 amino acids. CDR1 is MDHEN, CDR2 SYDVKM, per germline. As DNA, the CDR3 is TGTGCCAGCAGTTTTTCCTGGGGGGGAAATTCACCCCTCCACTTT. The encoded protein is CASSFSWGGNSPLHF.

This clonotype showed up just a few times. One end of the junction does not line up with germline, which may come from a read error. The chain recombines TRBV7-7 with TRBJ2-1; D unresolved. The germline gives CDR1 SSHAT, CDR2 FNYEAQ (reference sequence). The CDR3 is 13 residues long. The CDR3 region is CASSLDLDNEQFF. DNA of the CDR3: TGTGCTAGCAGCTTAGATCTAGACAATGAGCAGTTCTTC. The full variable domain, in which reference TRBV7-7 and TRBJ2-1 provide the parts outside the CDR3, is GAGVSQSPRYKVTKRGQDVTLRCDPISSHATLYWYQQALGQGPEFLTYFNYEAQPDKSGLPSDRFSAERPEGSISTLTIQRTEQRDSAMYRCASSLDLDNEQFFGPGTRLTVL.

V gene TRBV20-1 combines with J gene TRBJ2-3; D gene ambiguous. Trimming took off 0 bases at V and 2 bases at J, with 12 bases between the two ends. The CDR3 loop spans 15 amino acids. CDR1 is DFQATT, CDR2 SNEGSKA, per germline (reference sequence). The CDR3 spells CSARDLGVSTDTQYF. CDR3 DNA: TGCAGTGCTAGAGATCTTGGGGTGTCCACAGATACGCAGTATTTT.

This clonotype was counted many times. The CDR3 region has the DNA TGCAGCGTTGAAGATGTTTACACCATATATTTT. It yields the protein CSVEDVYTIYF. J is TRBJ1-3 and V is TRBV29-1, with D unclear. Trimming cost V 0 bases and J 8 bases, with 5 bases left between them. The CDR3 consists of 11 residues. Germline CDR1 and CDR2: SQVTM and ANQGSEA.

At least ten counts were recorded for this clonotype. The chain recombines TRBV5-6 with TRBJ2-3, with D tentatively TRBD1 or TRBD2 (5 bases each). Germline assignment: CDR1 SGHDT and CDR2 YYEEEE. CDR3 size: 15 residues. V lost 0 bases to trimming and J lost 2 bases, with 10 bases between them. The CDR3 bases are TGTGCCAGCAGCTTGGTTGGGGGATTCACAGATACGCAGTATTTT. Protein sequence: CASSLVGGFTDTQYF.

The chain carries TRBV6-6 and TRBJ2-7; D gene uncertain. Germline CDR1 is MNHNY and CDR2 is SVGAGI (reference sequence). CDR3 size: 13 residues. V lost 0 bases and J 1 base, leaving 4 bases between the germline ends. This chain's CDR3 is CASSYSGSYEQYV. The CDR3 DNA follows: TGTGCCAGCAGTTACTCCGGGTCCTACGAGCAGTACGTC.

This clonotype was picked up one time. In this CDR3 the conserved last residue, phenylalanine or tryptophan, is missing, so a read error is likely. The chain recombines TRBV29-1 with TRBJ1-6; 7 positions agree with TRBD1. J was trimmed by 7 bases and V by 4 bases; bases with no gene match: 4. This CDR3 is built from 13 residues. CDR1 and CDR2 from the germline V gene are SQVTM and ANQGSEA. The CDR3 protein is CSVAQGLNSPLHS. The CDR3 nucleotides read TGCAGCGTTGCACAGGGGTTGAATTCACCCCTCCACTCT.

This clonotype was counted only a few times. Germline is not matched at one junction end, which may reflect a read error. The gene calls are TRBV15 and TRBJ2-7; 11 nucleotides match TRBD2. This CDR3 is 16 amino acids long. CDR1 is LNHNV, CDR2 YYDKDF, per germline (reference sequence). The CDR3 is CATSMLGLAVPNEEYF. The CDR3 coding sequence is TGTGCCACCAGCATGCTGGGACTAGCGGTTCCAAACGAGGAGTACTTC.

Many counts were recorded for this clonotype. V gene TRBV7-9 combines with J gene TRBJ2-1; 7 bases are a match to TRBD1. This CDR3 is built from 12 residues. CDR1 is SEHNR and CDR2 is FQNEAQ in the germline V gene (reference sequence). Trimming cost V 5 bases and J 9 bases; bases outside gene matches: 4. Written as DNA, the CDR3 is TGTGCCAGCAGCAACAGGGGCGGTGAGCAGTTCTTC. Amino acids: CASSNRGGEQFF.

The chain recombines TRBV2 with TRBJ2-3; D not certain. The CDR3 length is 14 residues. The V end was cut by 5 bases, the J end by 4 bases, with 13 bases between. Germline V gene sequence: CDR1 SNHLY, CDR2 FYNNEI. CDR3 nucleotide sequence: TGTGCCAGCAGTAAGGGATTTGAGGCAGATACGCAGTATTTT. Protein: CASSKGFEADTQYF.

This rearrangement joins TRBV9 to TRBJ1-6; D unresolved. CDR1 and CDR2 (germline): SGDLS, YYNGEE. V was trimmed by 6 bases and J by 9 bases, leaving 10 bases between them. The CDR3 consists of 12 residues. The CDR3 nucleotides read TGTGCCAGCAACGATCTGGGTTCACCCCTCCACTTT. It translates to CASNDLGSPLHF.

This clonotype has a count of ten or more. This rearrangement joins TRBV5-1 to TRBJ2-3; 10 positions match TRBD2. This CDR3 comprises 16 residues. Germline-derived CDR1 and CDR2 are SGHRS and YFSETQ. V was pared by 2 bases and J by 0 bases, with 3 bases of the junction left unmatched. This CDR3 reads CASSLASGSSTDTQYF. In DNA, the CDR3 is TGCGCCAGCAGCTTAGCTAGCGGGAGTAGCACAGATACGCAGTATTTT.

The sample holds a few counts of this clonotype. The chain is built from TRBV14 and TRBJ2-7; 7 positions match TRBD1. This CDR3 contains 16 residues. Per germline, CDR1 SGHDN and CDR2 FVKESK. V lost 4 bases to trimming and J lost 4 bases; unmatched junction nucleotides: 13. CDR3 coding DNA: TGTGCCAGCAGCCGCATTCCGGGACAGACTTTTTACGAGCAGTACTTC. Its translation: CASSRIPGQTFYEQYF.

This clonotype was recorded many times. The rearrangement uses TRBV6-6 and TRBJ1-1; tentatively, D is TRBD1 (5 bases). CDR3 length: 14 residues. Germline V gives CDR1 MNHNY, CDR2 SVGAGI (reference sequence). Trimming pared 7 bases from V and 0 bases from J, leaving 12 bases between. CDR3 DNA: TGTGCCAGCATTGGGACCAAAGTGAACACTGAAGCTTTCTTT. Protein product: CASIGTKVNTEAFF.

On this clonotype: This may be a read error, as it is one base from a much larger clone. The gene calls are TRBV4-2 and TRBJ2-1; 7 nucleotides agree with TRBD2. Germline V gene data show CDR1 as LGHNA and CDR2 as YNFKEQ. The length of the CDR3 is 15 residues. The CDR3: CASRQGGGVTNEQFF. The DNA of the CDR3 is TGTGCCAGCCGCCAGGGTGGGGGGGTCACCAATGAGCAGTTCTTC.

This clonotype was counted ten times or more. The chain joins TRBV3-1 to TRBJ2-3; tentatively, D is TRBD2 (5 bases). With 1 base removed from V and 5 bases from J, the gap between germline ends came to 16 bases. Germline V lookup: CDR1 LGHDT, CDR2 YNNKEL (reference sequence). This CDR3 contains 16 residues. CDR3 DNA: TGTGCCAGCAGCCAAGCTAGCTTAAGAGTGGGAGATACGCAGTATTTT. Residues: CASSQASLRVGDTQYF.

The J gene is TRBJ2-3, the V gene TRBV12-3 or TRBV12-4, with a tentative D call TRBD2 (7 bases). The CDR3 consists of 15 residues. The germline V and J ends were trimmed by 8 bases and 2 bases, with 17 bases remaining between them. The CDR3 region is CASGPNGGHTDTQYF. The CDR3 bases are TGTGCCAGCGGACCAAACGGGGGGCACACAGATACGCAGTATTTT.

This clonotype was seen ten or more times. V and J are TRBV4-2 and TRBJ1-5; 8 bases agree with TRBD1. V gave up 0 bases and J gave up 9 bases; unmatched junction bases: 16. Germline CDR1 is LGHNA and CDR2 is YNFKEQ. The CDR3 sequence is 18 residues long. The CDR3 DNA reads TGTGCCAGCAGCCAAGAGAGTCGGCAGGGGGCCCAGATTTGGCCCCAGCATTTT. Protein sequence: CASSQESRQGAQIWPQHF.

In its sample, this clonotype was seen many times. The chain joins TRBV15 to TRBJ2-3; 7 bases fit TRBD1. Germline V gene data show CDR1 as LNHNV and CDR2 as YYDKDF (reference sequence). There are 14 residues in the CDR3. Trimming removed 6 bases from V and 3 bases from J; junction bases left unmatched: 6. The CDR3 sequence: CATRKQGTTDTQYF. For the CDR3, the DNA is TGTGCCACCAGAAAACAGGGGACGACAGATACGCAGTATTTT.

In its sample, this clonotype was seen a few times. This rearrangement joins TRBV7-2 to TRBJ2-3; 12 bases align to TRBD2. After removal of 5 bases from V and 12 bases from J, the junction contained 9 bases not matched to a gene. The CDR3 totals 14 residues. Germline lookup yields CDR1 SGHTA and CDR2 FQGNSA. The CDR3 is CASSVLAGGNLQYF. The CDR3, as DNA: TGTGCCAGCAGCGTTCTAGCGGGGGGGAATTTACAGTATTTT.

The gene calls are TRBV19 and TRBJ1-5; 9 nucleotides agree with TRBD1. CDR1 is LNHDA and CDR2 is SQIVND in the germline V gene (reference sequence). This CDR3 contains 15 residues. The V and J ends lost 4 bases and 6 bases, in that order; junction bases with no gene match: 7. This CDR3 is CASSTPRQGGQPQHF. CDR3 DNA: TGTGCCAGTAGTACACCTCGACAGGGGGGTCAGCCCCAGCATTTT.